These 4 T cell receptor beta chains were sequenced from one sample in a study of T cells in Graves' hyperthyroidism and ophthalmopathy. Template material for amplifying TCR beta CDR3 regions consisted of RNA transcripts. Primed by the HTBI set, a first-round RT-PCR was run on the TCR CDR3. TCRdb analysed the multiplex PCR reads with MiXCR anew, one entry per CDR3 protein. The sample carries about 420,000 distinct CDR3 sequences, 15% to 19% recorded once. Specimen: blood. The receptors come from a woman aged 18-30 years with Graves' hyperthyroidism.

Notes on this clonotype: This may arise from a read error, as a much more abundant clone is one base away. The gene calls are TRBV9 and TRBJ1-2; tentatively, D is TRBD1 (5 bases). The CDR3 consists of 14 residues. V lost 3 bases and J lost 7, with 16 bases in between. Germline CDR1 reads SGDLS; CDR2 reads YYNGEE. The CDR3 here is CASSGFGGVTGYTF. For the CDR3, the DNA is TGTGCCAGCAGCGGATTCGGGGGGGTTACTGGCTACACCTTC.

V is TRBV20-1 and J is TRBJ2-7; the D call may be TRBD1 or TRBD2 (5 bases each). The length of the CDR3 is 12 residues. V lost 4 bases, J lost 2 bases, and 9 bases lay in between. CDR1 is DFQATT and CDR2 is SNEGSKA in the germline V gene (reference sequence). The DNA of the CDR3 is TGCAGTGCTAATAGGGACCCCTACGAGCAGTACTTC. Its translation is CSANRDPYEQYF.

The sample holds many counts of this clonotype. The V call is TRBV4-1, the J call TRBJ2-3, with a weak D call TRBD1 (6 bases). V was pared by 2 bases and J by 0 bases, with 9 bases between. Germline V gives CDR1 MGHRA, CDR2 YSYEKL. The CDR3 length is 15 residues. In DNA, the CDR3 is TGCGCCAGCAGCCAACGACAGGAAAGCACAGATACGCAGTATTTT. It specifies CASSQRQESTDTQYF.

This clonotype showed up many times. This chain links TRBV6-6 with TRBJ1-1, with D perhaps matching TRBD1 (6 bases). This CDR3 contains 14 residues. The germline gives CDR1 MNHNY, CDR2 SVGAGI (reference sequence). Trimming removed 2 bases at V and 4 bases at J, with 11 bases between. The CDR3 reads CASSYGGAGTEAFF. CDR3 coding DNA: TGTGCCAGCAGTTACGGGGGGGCGGGCACTGAAGCTTTCTTT.